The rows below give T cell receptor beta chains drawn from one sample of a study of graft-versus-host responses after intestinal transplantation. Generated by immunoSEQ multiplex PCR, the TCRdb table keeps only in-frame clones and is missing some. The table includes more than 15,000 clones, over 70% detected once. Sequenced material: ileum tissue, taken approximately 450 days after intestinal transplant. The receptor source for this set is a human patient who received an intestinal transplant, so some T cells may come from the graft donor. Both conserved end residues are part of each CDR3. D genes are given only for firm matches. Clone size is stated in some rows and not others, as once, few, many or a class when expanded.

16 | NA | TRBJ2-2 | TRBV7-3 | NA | CASSLTPLVGTGELFF | TGTGCCAGCAGCTTAACCCCCCTGGTGGGTACCGGGGAGCTGTTTTTT
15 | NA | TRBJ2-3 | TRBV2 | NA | CASRRIASSTDTQYF | TGTGCCAGCAGGAGGATAGCCTCTAGCACAGATACGCAGTATTTT
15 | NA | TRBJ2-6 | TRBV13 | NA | CASCLALSGANVLTF | TGTGCCAGCTGTCTGGCGCTCTCTGGGGCCAACGTCCTGACTTTC
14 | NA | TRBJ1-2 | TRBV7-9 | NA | CASSLLEGDYGYTF | TGTGCCAGCAGCTTACTCGAGGGAGACTATGGCTACACCTTC
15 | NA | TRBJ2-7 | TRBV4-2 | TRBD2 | CASSQTSGESYEQYF | TGTGCCAGCAGCCAGACTAGCGGGGAATCCTACGAGCAGTACTTC
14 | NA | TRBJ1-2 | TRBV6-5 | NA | CASSYSTGMGGYTF | TGTGCCAGCAGTTACTCAACAGGGATGGGCGGCTACACCTTC
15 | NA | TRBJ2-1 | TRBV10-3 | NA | CAISGDGWGRDEQFF | TGTGCCATCAGTGGGGACGGTTGGGGTCGGGATGAGCAGTTCTTC
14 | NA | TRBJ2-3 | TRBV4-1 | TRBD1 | CASSHDRVTDTQYF | TGCGCCAGCAGCCACGACAGGGTAACAGATACGCAGTATTTT
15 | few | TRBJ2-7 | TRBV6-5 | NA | CASRMYETAVYEQYF | TGTGCCAGCAGGATGTATGAGACGGCAGTCTACGAGCAGTACTTC
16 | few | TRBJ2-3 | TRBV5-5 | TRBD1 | CASSPRGTGSTDTQYF | TGTGCCAGCAGCCCAAGGGGGACAGGGAGCACAGATACGCAGTATTTT
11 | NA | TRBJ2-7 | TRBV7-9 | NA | CASSLVSEQYF | TGTGCCAGCAGCTTAGTCTCCGAGCAGTACTTC
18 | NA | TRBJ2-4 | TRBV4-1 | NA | CASSQDLRGSSSRNIQYF | TGCGCCAGCAGCCAAGATTTGAGGGGGTCGTCCAGCAGAAACATTCAGTACTTC
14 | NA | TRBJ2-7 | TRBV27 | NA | CASRRSDGDYEQYF | TGTGCCAGCAGACGGTCTGACGGGGACTACGAGCAGTACTTC
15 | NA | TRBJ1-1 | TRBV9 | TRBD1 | CASSAPGTGGREAFF | TGTGCCAGCAGCGCCCCCGGGACAGGGGGCCGAGAAGCTTTCTTT
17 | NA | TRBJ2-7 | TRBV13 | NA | CASSLIHSGVSSYEQYF | TGTGCCAGCAGCTTAATCCACAGTGGGGTTAGCTCCTACGAGCAGTACTTC
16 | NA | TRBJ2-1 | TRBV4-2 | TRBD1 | CASSQDGGTGDNEQFF | TGTGCCAGCAGCCAAGATGGGGGGACAGGGGACAATGAGCAGTTCTTC
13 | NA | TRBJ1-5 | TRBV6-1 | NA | CASSWEDNQPQHF | TGTGCCAGCAGTTGGGAGGACAATCAGCCCCAGCATTTT
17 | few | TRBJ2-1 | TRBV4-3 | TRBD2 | CASSQDGGLAGYNEQFF | TGCGCCAGCAGCCAAGATGGGGGACTAGCGGGCTACAATGAGCAGTTCTTC
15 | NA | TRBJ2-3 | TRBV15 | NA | CATSRTADSTDTQYF | TGTGCCACCAGCAGGACCGCCGATAGCACAGATACGCAGTATTTT
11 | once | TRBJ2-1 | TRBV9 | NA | CASSLENEQFF | TGTGCCAGCAGCCTGGAAAATGAGCAGTTCTTC
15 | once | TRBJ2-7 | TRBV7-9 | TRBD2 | CASSSGLAGVDEQYF | TGTGCCAGCAGCTCGGGACTAGCGGGAGTGGACGAGCAGTACTTC
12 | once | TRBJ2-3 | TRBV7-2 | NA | CASSSIGDTQYF | TGTGCCAGCAGCTCAATCGGGGATACGCAGTATTTT
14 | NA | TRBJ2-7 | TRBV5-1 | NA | CASATDPFSYEQYF | TGCGCCAGTGCCACGGACCCCTTCTCCTACGAGCAGTACTTC
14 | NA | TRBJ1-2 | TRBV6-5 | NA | CASSPYPGAYGYTF | TGTGCCAGCAGCCCTTACCCCGGGGCCTATGGCTACACCTTC
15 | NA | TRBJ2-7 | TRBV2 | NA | CASSEAGGGDYEQYF | TGTGCCAGCAGTGAAGCGGGGGGCGGAGACTACGAGCAGTACTTC
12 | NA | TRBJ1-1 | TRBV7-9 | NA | CASSASNTEAFF | TGTGCCAGCAGCGCATCGAACACTGAAGCTTTCTTT
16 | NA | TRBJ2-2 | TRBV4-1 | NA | CASIQGPMSDTGELFF | TGCGCCAGCATCCAAGGGCCGATGAGTGACACCGGGGAGCTGTTTTTT
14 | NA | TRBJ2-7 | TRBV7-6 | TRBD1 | CASSLDGQGRAQYF | TGTGCCAGCAGCCTAGACGGACAGGGGCGTGCGCAGTACTTC
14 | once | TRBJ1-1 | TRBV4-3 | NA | CASSLNGVNTEAFF | TGCGCCAGCAGCCTAAACGGGGTGAACACTGAAGCTTTCTTT
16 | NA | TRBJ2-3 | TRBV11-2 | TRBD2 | CASSLVPGGFTDTQYF | TGTGCCAGCAGCTTAGTTCCGGGAGGGTTCACAGATACGCAGTATTTT
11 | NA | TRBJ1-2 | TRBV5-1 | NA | CASREGLEDTF | TGCGCCAGCAGGGAGGGACTTGAGGACACCTTC
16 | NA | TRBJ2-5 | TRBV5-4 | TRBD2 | CASSWGEREGQETQYF | TGTGCCAGCAGCTGGGGGGAGCGGGAGGGCCAAGAGACCCAGTACTTC
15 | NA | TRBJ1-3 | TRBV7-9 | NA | CASSRPTGSGNTIYF | TGTGCCAGCAGCCGACCCACGGGGTCTGGAAACACCATATATTTT
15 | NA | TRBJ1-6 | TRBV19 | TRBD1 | CASTQQGSYNSPLHF | TGTGCCAGTACCCAACAGGGGTCCTATAATTCACCCCTCCACTTT
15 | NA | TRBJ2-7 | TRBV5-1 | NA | CASSLGQASSYEQYF | TGCGCCAGCAGCTTGGGCCAGGCTAGCTCCTACGAGCAGTACTTC
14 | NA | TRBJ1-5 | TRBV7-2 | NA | CASSSPNRNQLQHF | TGTGCCAGCAGCTCACCTAACAGGAATCAGCTCCAGCATTTT
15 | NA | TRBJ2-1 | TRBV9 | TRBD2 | CASSIGTSGYNEQFF | TGTGCCAGCAGCATAGGGACTAGCGGGTACAATGAGCAGTTCTTC